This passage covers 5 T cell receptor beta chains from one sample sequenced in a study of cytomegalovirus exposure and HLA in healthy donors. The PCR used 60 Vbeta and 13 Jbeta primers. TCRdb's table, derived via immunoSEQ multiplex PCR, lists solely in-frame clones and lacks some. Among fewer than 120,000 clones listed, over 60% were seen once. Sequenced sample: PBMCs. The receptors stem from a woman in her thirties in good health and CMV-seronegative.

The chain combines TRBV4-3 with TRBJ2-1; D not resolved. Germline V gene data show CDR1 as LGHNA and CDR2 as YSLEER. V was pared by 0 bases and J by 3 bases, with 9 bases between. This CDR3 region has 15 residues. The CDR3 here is CASSQDSNFYNEQFF. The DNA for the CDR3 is TGCGCCAGCAGCCAAGACAGTAATTTCTACAATGAGCAGTTCTTC.

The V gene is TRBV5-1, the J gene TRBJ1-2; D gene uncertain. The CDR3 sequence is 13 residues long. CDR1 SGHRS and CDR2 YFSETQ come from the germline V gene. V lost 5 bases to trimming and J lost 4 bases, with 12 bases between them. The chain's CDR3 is CASRESGGYGYTF. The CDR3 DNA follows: TGCGCCAGCAGGGAATCCGGAGGCTATGGCTACACCTTC.

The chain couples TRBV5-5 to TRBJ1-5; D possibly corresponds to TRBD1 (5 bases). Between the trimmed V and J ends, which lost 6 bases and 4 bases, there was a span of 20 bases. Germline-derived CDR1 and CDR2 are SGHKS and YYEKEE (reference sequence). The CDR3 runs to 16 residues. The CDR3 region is CASTRDFGSYNQPQHF. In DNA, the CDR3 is TGTGCCAGCACCCGGGACTTCGGCAGCTATAATCAGCCCCAGCATTTT.

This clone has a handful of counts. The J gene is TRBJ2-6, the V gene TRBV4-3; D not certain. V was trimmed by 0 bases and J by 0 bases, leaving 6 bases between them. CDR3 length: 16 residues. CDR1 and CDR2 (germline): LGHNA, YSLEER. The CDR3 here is CASSQDFISGANVLTF. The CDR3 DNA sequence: TGCGCCAGCAGCCAAGATTTTATCTCTGGGGCCAACGTCCTGACTTTC.

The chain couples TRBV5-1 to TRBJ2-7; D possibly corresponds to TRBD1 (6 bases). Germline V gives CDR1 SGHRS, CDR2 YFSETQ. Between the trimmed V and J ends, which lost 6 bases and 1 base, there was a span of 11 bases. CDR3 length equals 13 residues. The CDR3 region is CASKPDSSYEQYF. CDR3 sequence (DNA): TGCGCCAGCAAACCGGACAGTTCCTACGAGCAGTACTTC. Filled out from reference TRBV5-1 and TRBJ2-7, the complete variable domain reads KAGVTQTPRYLIKTRGQQVTLSCSPISGHRSVSWYQQTPGQGLQFLFEYFSETQRNKGNFPGRFSGRQFSNSRSEMNVSTLELGDSALYLCASKPDSSYEQYFGPGTRLTVT.